These T cell receptor beta chains were read from a single sample in a study of OX40 agonist ivuxolimab in advanced cancers. The repertoire was sequenced with immunoSEQ multiplex PCR; TCRdb's copy has only in-frame clones and lacks some. The data hold about 110,000 clones, with 85% to 95% observed a single time. The specimen was CD4+ or CD8+ T cells sorted from blood, collected in a trial of the OX40 agonist ivuxolimab. The receptor set was obtained from an adult with an advanced solid tumor such as melanoma, head and neck, liver or kidney cancer. Each CDR3 is given with its conserved first and last residue. The order of the fields is V gene, CDR3 protein.

v_gene: TRBV13
CDR3aa: CASSLQGVNTEAFF

v_gene: TRBV7-9
CDR3aa: CACTRVTYNEQFF

v_gene: TRBV7-2
CDR3aa: CASSLDSGSYNEQFF

v_gene: TRBV5-1
CDR3aa: CASSLQIPLAGGQTGELFF

v_gene: TRBV30
CDR3aa: CAWSKPGTSGRGQYF

v_gene: TRBV18
CDR3aa: CASSYSANTGELFF

v_gene: TRBV10-3
CDR3aa: CAISEPSGQQYF

v_gene: TRBV5-1
CDR3aa: CASRPGGGTEAFF

v_gene: TRBV5-4
CDR3aa: CASSSGLDTDTQYF

v_gene: TRBV2
CDR3aa: CASSARGVNTGELFF

v_gene: TRBV2
CDR3aa: CASSDEQGWGGYTF

v_gene: TRBV11-2
CDR3aa: CASSLGAAHEQYF

v_gene: TRBV5-1
CDR3aa: CASSGGQNTEAFF

v_gene: TRBV6-5
CDR3aa: CASSPQRGDTQYF

v_gene: TRBV27
CDR3aa: CASSLSLAGAYEQYF

v_gene: TRBV5-3
CDR3aa: CARSLRRTSPLGSYNEQFF

v_gene: TRBV6-1
CDR3aa: CASSHHYEQYF

v_gene: TRBV18
CDR3aa: CASGVGGDTEAFF

v_gene: TRBV30
CDR3aa: CAWSAGTGKKTQYF

v_gene: TRBV5-4
CDR3aa: CASGRDNYEQYF

v_gene: TRBV9
CDR3aa: CASSVVCDTQLVATNEKLFF

v_gene: TRBV11-1
CDR3aa: CASSPRSGRGNTIYF

v_gene: TRBV5-1
CDR3aa: CASSLGLAGDPRYF

v_gene: TRBV4-1
CDR3aa: CASSQVIEGGGYGYTF

v_gene: TRBV5-4
CDR3aa: CASSPGPGLAGDTQYF

v_gene: TRBV11-1
CDR3aa: CASSLSSGGLREQYF

v_gene: TRBV6-5
CDR3aa: CASTSSGNTIYF

v_gene: TRBV11-3
CDR3aa: CASSLVAKSSYNEQFF

v_gene: TRBV7-9
CDR3aa: CASSFGRAGYGYTF

v_gene: TRBV19
CDR3aa: CASKAGQWRLSGANVLTF

v_gene: TRBV30
CDR3aa: CAWSGQGTNTIYF

v_gene: TRBV5-1
CDR3aa: CASSYRGGAETQYF

v_gene: TRBV5-6
CDR3aa: CASTMWTPVGDQYF

v_gene: TRBV6-5
CDR3aa: CASSRGATGGGYTF

v_gene: TRBV27
CDR3aa: CASTSRGEGSYEQYF

v_gene: TRBV10-3
CDR3aa: CAISEQGGGEKLFF

v_gene: TRBV11-3
CDR3aa: CASSKTGQGYYNEQFF

v_gene: TRBV4-1
CDR3aa: CASSQELGTSGNEIKQFF

v_gene: TRBV9
CDR3aa: CASSVAANYGYTF

v_gene: TRBV5-1
CDR3aa: CASSLEEGQGNGYTF

v_gene: TRBV9
CDR3aa: CASSVDPTLNTEAFF

v_gene: TRBV30
CDR3aa: CACGDRGLEQYF

v_gene: TRBV7-2
CDR3aa: CASSLSQGRSGYTF

v_gene: TRBV18
CDR3aa: CASSPPAEQNTEAFF

v_gene: TRBV7-6
CDR3aa: CASSSMGAANEQYF

v_gene: TRBV7-3
CDR3aa: CASSLTLLAGYNEQFF

v_gene: TRBV7-6
CDR3aa: CASSLVGGYTDTQYF

v_gene: TRBV6-4
CDR3aa: CASAPGQGGILKANYGYTF

v_gene: TRBV9
CDR3aa: CASSVVGRSYNEQFF

v_gene: TRBV27
CDR3aa: CASRTTGISAGELFF

v_gene: TRBV6-1
CDR3aa: CASVRTEAFF

v_gene: TRBV21-1
CDR3aa: CASSEDTGTGAGNTIYF

v_gene: TRBV10-2
CDR3aa: CASSESGRAHGYTF

v_gene: TRBV6-1
CDR3aa: CASSGQGVSGNTIYF

v_gene: TRBV11-2
CDR3aa: CASSNVPTGELFF

v_gene: TRBV5-1
CDR3aa: CASSTGTSAANTGELFF

v_gene: TRBV18
CDR3aa: CASSPPSKRQETQYF

v_gene: TRBV2
CDR3aa: CASSEAGMNTEAFF

v_gene: TRBV15
CDR3aa: CATRLTGGSNNEQFF